The clone carrying this T cell receptor beta chain showed up many times. MiXCR was run by TCRdb on the 5' RACE reads, yielding one entry per CDR3 protein. The repertoire holds 65,000 to 75,000 distinct CDR3 sequences, with 11% as singletons. Germline V CDR1 and CDR2: SGDLS, YYNGEE. Between the trimmed V and J ends, which lost 0 bases and 4 bases, there was a span of 7 bases. The CDR3 runs 14 residues. This sample is part of a study of early T cells in non-severe SARS-CoV-2 infection. The clonotype comes from an adult who was a healthcare worker with PCR-confirmed SARS-CoV-2 infection or an uninfected control (not recorded which). Specimen: whole blood. V is TRBV9 and J is TRBJ2-2; D uncertain. Written as DNA, the CDR3 is TGTGCCAGCAGCGTAGGCGTTCTCACCGGGGAGCTGTTTTTT. Translation: CASSVGVLTGELFF.